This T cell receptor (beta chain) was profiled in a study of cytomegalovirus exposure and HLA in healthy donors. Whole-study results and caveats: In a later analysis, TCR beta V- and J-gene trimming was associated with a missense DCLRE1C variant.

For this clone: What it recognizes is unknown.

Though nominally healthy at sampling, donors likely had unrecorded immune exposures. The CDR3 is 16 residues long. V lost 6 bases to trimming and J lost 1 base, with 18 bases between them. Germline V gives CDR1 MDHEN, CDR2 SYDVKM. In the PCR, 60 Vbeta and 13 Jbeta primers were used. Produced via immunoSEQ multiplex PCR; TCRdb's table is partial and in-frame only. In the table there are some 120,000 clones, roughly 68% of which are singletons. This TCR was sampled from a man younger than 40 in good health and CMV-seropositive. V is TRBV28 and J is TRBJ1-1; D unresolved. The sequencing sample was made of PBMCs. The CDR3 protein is CASSIRGSLGNTEAFF. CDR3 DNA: TGTGCCAGCAGCATCCGAGGGAGCCTGGGGAACACTGAAGCTTTCTTT.